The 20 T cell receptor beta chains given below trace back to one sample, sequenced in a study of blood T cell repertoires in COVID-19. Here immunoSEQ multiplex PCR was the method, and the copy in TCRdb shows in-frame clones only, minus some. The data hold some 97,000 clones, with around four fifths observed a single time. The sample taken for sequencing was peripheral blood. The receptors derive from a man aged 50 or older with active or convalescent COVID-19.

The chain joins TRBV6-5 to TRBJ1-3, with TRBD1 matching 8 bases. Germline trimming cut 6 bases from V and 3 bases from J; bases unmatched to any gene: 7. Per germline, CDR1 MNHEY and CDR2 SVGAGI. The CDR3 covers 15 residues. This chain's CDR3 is CASRAGTGFGNTIYF. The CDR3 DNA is TGTGCCAGCAGAGCCGGGACAGGTTTTGGAAACACCATATATTTT.

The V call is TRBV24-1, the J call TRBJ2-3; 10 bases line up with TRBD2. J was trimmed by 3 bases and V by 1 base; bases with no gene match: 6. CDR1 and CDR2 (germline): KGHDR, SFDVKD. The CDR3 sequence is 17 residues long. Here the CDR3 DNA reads TGTGCCACCAGTGATTTTATTAGCGGGAGGAGAACAGATACGCAGTATTTT. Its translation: CATSDFISGRRTDTQYF.

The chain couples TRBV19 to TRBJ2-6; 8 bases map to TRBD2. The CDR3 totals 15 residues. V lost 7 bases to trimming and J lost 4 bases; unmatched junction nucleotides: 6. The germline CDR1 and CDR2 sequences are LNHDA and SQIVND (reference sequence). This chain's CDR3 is CASIAGRSGANVLTF. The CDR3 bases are TGTGCCAGTATAGCGGGGCGAAGCGGGGCCAACGTCCTGACTTTC.

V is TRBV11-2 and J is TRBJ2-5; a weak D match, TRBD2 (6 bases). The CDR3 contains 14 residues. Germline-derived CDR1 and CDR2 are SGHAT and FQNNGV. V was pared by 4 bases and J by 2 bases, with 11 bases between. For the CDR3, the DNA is TGTGCCAGCAGCTCCCGGGACTGGCAAGAGACCCAGTACTTC. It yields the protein CASSSRDWQETQYF.

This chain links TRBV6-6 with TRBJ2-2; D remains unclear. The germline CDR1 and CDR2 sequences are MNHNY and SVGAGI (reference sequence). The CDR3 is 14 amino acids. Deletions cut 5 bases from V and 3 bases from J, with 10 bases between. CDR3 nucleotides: TGTGCCAGCAGTCCCGACGGAGACACCGGGGAGCTGTTTTTT. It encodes CASSPDGDTGELFF.

CDR3 region: CASSFGEAETQYF. CDR3 DNA sequence: TGTGCCAGCAGCTTCGGGGAAGCGGAGACCCAGTACTTC. J is TRBJ2-5 and V is TRBV7-9; possibly TRBD2 for D (5 bases). Germline V gene data show CDR1 as SEHNR and CDR2 as FQNEAQ (reference sequence). There are 13 residues in the CDR3. Trimming removed 3 bases at V and 5 bases at J, with 10 bases between.

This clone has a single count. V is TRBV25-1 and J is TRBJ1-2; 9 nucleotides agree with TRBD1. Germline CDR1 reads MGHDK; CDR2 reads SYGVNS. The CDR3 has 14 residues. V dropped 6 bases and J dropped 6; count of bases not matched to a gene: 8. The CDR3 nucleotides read TGTGCCAGCAGCACAGGGGGCGTCCTTAATGGCTACACCTTC. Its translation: CASSTGGVLNGYTF.

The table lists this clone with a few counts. The CDR3 loop is CATRTVTDTQYF. CDR3 in DNA: TGTGCCACCAGGACTGTAACAGATACGCAGTATTTT. J is TRBJ2-3 and V is TRBV6-5; maybe TRBD2 (5 bases). The CDR3 extends over 12 amino acids. Germline V gene sequence: CDR1 MNHEY, CDR2 SVGAGI. Trimming took off 10 bases at V and 3 bases at J, with 11 bases between the two ends.

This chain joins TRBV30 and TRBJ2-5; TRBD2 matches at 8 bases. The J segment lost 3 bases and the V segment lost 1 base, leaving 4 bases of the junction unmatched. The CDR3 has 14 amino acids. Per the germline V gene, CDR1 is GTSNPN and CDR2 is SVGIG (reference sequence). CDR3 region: CAWSGNSGKETQYF. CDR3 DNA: TGTGCCTGGAGTGGGAATAGCGGGAAAGAGACCCAGTACTTC.

The CDR3 DNA sequence: TGTGCCAGCAGTAACGGGAATGAGCAGTTCTTC. As protein: CASSNGNEQFF. The chain is built from TRBV2 and TRBJ2-1; D remains unclear. Trimming removed 5 bases from V and 7 bases from J, with 6 bases in between. This CDR3 has 11 residues. Germline CDR1 SNHLY, CDR2 FYNNEI.

Written as DNA, the CDR3 is TGTGCCAGCCGAAGGGGGCAAGCTGAAGCTTTCTTT. It is translated as CASRRGQAEAFF. The rearrangement links TRBV2 to TRBJ1-1, with TRBD1 matching 7 bases. Germline-derived CDR1 and CDR2 are SNHLY and FYNNEI. J gave up 6 bases and V 8 bases, and 6 bases lay outside the gene matches. The CDR3 contains 12 residues.

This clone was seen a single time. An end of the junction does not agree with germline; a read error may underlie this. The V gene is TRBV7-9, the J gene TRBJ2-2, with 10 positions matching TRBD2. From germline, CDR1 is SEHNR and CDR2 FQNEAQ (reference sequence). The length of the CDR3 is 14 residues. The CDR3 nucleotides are TGTGCCAGCAGCCTAGCGGGAGTTGACGGGGAGCTGTTTTTT. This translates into CASSLAGVDGELFF.

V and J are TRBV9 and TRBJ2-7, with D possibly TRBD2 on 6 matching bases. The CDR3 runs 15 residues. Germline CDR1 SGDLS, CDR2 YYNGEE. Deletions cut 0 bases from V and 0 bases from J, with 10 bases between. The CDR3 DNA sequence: TGTGCCAGCAGCGTAGGTCCTAGCGTCTCCTACGAGCAGTACTTC. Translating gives CASSVGPSVSYEQYF. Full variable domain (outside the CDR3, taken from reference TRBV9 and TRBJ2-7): DSGVTQTPKHLITATGQRVTLRCSPRSGDLSVYWYQQSLDQGLQFLIQYYNGEERAKGNILERFSAQQFPDLHSELNLSSLELGDSALYFCASSVGPSVSYEQYFGPGTRLTVT.

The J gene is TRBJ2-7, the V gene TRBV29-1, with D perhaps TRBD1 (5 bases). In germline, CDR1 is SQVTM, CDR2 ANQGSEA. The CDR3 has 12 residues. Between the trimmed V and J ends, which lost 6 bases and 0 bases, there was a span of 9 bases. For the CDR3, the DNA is TGCAGCGTCACAGGAACCTCCTACGAGCAGTACTTC. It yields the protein CSVTGTSYEQYF.

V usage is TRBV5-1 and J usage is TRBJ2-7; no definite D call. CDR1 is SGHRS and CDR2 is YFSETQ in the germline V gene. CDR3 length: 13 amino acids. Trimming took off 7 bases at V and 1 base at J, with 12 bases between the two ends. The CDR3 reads CASVPTGSYEQYF. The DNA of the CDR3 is TGCGCCAGCGTTCCTACCGGGTCCTACGAGCAGTACTTC.

CDR3 sequence reads: CASSLDPQQAPSTDTQYF. CDR3 in DNA: TGCGCCAGCAGCTTGGACCCCCAACAGGCCCCCAGCACAGATACGCAGTATTTT. This chain connects TRBV5-1 to TRBJ2-3; D is possibly TRBD1 (5 bases). The CDR3 has 18 amino acids. The V end was cut by 0 bases, the J end by 0 bases, with 17 bases between. Germline V lookup: CDR1 SGHRS, CDR2 YFSETQ.

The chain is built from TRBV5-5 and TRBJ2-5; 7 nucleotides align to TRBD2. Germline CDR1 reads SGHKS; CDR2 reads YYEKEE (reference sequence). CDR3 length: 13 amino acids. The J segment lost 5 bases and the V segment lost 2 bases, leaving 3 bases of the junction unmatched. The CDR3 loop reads CASSFSGMETQYF. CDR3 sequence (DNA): TGTGCCAGCAGCTTCAGCGGGATGGAGACCCAGTACTTC.

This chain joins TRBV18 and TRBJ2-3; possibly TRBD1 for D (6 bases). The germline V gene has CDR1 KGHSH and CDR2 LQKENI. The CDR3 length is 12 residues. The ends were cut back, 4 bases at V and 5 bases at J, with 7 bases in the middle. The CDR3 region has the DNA TGTGCCAGCTCACAGGACAGAGATACGCAGTATTTT. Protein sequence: CASSQDRDTQYF.

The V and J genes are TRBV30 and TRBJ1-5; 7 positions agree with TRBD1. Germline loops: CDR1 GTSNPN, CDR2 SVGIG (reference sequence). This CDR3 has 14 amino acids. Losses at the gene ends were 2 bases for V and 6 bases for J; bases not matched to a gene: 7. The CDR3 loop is CAWSQHRGGQPQHF. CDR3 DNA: TGTGCCTGGAGTCAGCACAGGGGAGGTCAGCCCCAGCATTTT.

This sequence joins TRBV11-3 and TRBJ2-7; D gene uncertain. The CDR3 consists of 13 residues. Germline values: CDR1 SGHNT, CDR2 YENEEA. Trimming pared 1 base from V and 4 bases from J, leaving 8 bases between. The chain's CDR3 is CASSLVGSYEQYF. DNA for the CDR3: TGTGCCAGCAGCTTAGTCGGGTCATACGAGCAGTACTTC.